This entry is about one T cell receptor (beta chain). With 5 bases clipped from V and 0 bases from J, the junction kept 5 bases outside the gene matches. The CDR3 is 17 amino acids. Germline CDR1 SGHNT, CDR2 YYREEE (reference sequence). Data came from immunoSEQ multiplex PCR; TCRdb stores just in-frame clones and leaves some out. The profile shows tens of thousands of clones, 90% to 95% of them singletons. The source of the sample is a study of OX40 agonist ivuxolimab in advanced cancers. This specimen was CD4+ or CD8+ T cells sorted from blood, taken in a trial of the OX40 agonist ivuxolimab. The gene calls are TRBV5-4 and TRBJ2-1; 13 bases map to TRBD2. The sequence came from an adult with an advanced solid tumor such as melanoma, head and neck, liver or kidney cancer. The CDR3 bases are TGTGCCAGCAGTTGGACTAGCGGGAGTCCCTCCTACAATGAGCAGTTCTTC. Its protein product is CASSWTSGSPSYNEQFF.